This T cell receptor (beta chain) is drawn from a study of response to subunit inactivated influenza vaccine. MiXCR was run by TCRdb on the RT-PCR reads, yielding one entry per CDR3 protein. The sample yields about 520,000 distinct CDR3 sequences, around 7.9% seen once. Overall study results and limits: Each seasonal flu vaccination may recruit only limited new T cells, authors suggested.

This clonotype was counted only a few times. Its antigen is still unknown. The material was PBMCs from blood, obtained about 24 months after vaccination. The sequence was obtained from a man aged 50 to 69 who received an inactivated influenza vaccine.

The CDR3 protein is CASTGGRNEQYF. The DNA for the CDR3 is TGTGCCTCCACAGGGGGCAGGAACGAGCAGTACTTC. The rearrangement uses TRBV30 and TRBJ2-7; TRBD1 matches at 9 bases. V lost 7 bases and J lost 5; bases outside the gene matches: 6. CDR3 length equals 12 residues. Germline V lookup: CDR1 GTSNPN, CDR2 SVGIG (reference sequence).